Following are 11 T cell receptor beta chains from one sample sequenced in a study of blood T cell repertoires in COVID-19. The table came from immunoSEQ multiplex PCR; TCRdb's copy has only in-frame clones and leaves some out. The data hold about 320,000 clones, with 85% to 90% observed a single time. The sequenced sample consisted of PBMCs or T cells enriched from blood (not recorded which). The receptors shown here come from a woman between 18 and 29 years old who had recovered from COVID-19.

V usage is TRBV6-5 and J usage is TRBJ1-2, with D uncertain. The CDR3 totals 13 residues. Trimming pared 5 bases from V and 1 base from J, leaving 8 bases between. Per the germline V gene, CDR1 is MNHEY and CDR2 is SVGAGI. CDR3: CASSSSSNYGYTF. CDR3 DNA sequence: TGTGCCAGCAGTAGCTCTAGTAACTATGGCTACACCTTC.

V is TRBV7-9 and J is TRBJ2-7, with TRBD2 as a possible D gene (6 bases). Germline loops: CDR1 SEHNR, CDR2 FQNEAQ (reference sequence). V lost 3 bases to trimming and J lost 3 bases, with 12 bases between them. This CDR3 is 14 amino acids long. The CDR3 coding sequence is TGTGCCAGCAGCTTCGATCGGGGGTTCTACGAGCAGTACTTC. It yields the protein CASSFDRGFYEQYF.

The chain has TRBV20-1 and TRBJ2-3; D not certain. CDR1 and CDR2 (germline): DFQATT, SNEGSKA (reference sequence). The V end was cut by 6 bases, the J end by 11 bases, with 15 bases between. This CDR3 is 11 amino acids long. The CDR3 sequence is CSAPDSLLQYF. In nucleotides, the CDR3 is TGCAGTGCCCCTGACTCCCTTCTGCAGTATTTT.

The chain couples TRBV9 to TRBJ1-5, with D unresolved. Trimming removed 3 bases at V and 0 bases at J, with 7 bases between. Germline assignment: CDR1 SGDLS and CDR2 YYNGEE. The CDR3 has 14 amino acids. The CDR3 DNA reads as TGTGCCAGCAGCGAGTACGGTAGCAATCAGCCCCAGCATTTT. This sequence encodes CASSEYGSNQPQHF.

The genes are TRBV6-5 and TRBJ2-5, with TRBD1 matching over 7 bases. With V trimmed by 0 bases and J by 3 bases, 7 bases remained unmatched. This CDR3 is 16 amino acids long. The germline V gene encodes CDR1 MNHEY and CDR2 SVGAGI. CDR3 DNA sequence: TGTGCCAGCAGTTACTCGCTCCGGACAGGAGAAGAGACCCAGTACTTC. Translated: CASSYSLRTGEETQYF.

V gene TRBV30 combines with J gene TRBJ2-2, with D maybe TRBD1 (6 bases). The CDR3 runs to 14 residues. The germline V gene has CDR1 GTSNPN and CDR2 SVGIG (reference sequence). Trimming removed 2 bases at V and 5 bases at J, with 12 bases between. The CDR3 region is CAWSRIDRTGELFF. The CDR3 coding sequence is TGTGCCTGGAGTCGAATAGACAGGACCGGGGAGCTGTTTTTT.

V gene TRBV6-5 combines with J gene TRBJ1-4, with unresolved D. The CDR3 runs to 14 residues. The V gene's germline CDR1 is MNHEY and CDR2 SVGAGI. Trimming cost V 6 bases and J 10 bases, with 18 bases left between them. CDR3 coding DNA: TGTGCCAGCAGCCCGTCGCCCGAGTTCGGAAAACTGTTTTTT. Amino acids: CASSPSPEFGKLFF.

Only a few counts were recorded for this clone. The J gene is TRBJ2-5, the V gene TRBV7-2, with 11 bases fitting TRBD2. V lost 2 bases, J lost 4 bases, and 6 bases stayed unmatched. Germline loops: CDR1 SGHTA, CDR2 FQGNSA. The CDR3 totals 16 residues. CDR3 nucleotides: TGTGCCAGCAGCTTACATAGCGGGAGGGCCGTAGAGACCCAGTACTTC. Its protein is CASSLHSGRAVETQYF.

The chain recombines TRBV9 with TRBJ2-3, with TRBD2 identical over 8 bases. The J segment lost 6 bases and the V segment lost 3 bases, leaving 9 bases of the junction unmatched. CDR3 size: 15 residues. Germline V gene data show CDR1 as SGDLS and CDR2 as YYNGEE. The DNA of the CDR3 is TGTGCCAGCAGCGCTCACTTAACGGGAGGGGATACGCAGTATTTT. The encoded protein is CASSAHLTGGDTQYF.

The chain joins TRBV5-1 to TRBJ1-6; D remains ambiguous. This CDR3 is built from 14 residues. The germline gives CDR1 SGHRS, CDR2 YFSETQ. V was shortened by 2 bases and J by 7 bases, with 10 bases between the two germline ends. The CDR3: CASSLREGNSPLHF. The CDR3 DNA is TGCGCCAGCAGCTTAAGGGAGGGCAATTCACCCCTCCACTTT. Full variable domain (outside the CDR3, taken from reference TRBV5-1 and TRBJ1-6): KAGVTQTPRYLIKTRGQQVTLSCSPISGHRSVSWYQQTPGQGLQFLFEYFSETQRNKGNFPGRFSGRQFSNSRSEMNVSTLELGDSALYLCASSLREGNSPLHFGNGTRLTVT.

The chain joins TRBV3-1 (or the pseudogene TRBV3-2) to TRBJ2-7, with 7 positions matching TRBD1. This CDR3 comprises 13 residues. From germline, CDR1 is LGHDT and CDR2 YNNKEL (reference sequence). J lost 5 bases, V lost 2 bases, and 3 bases had no gene match. CDR3 in DNA: TGTGCCAGCAGCCAAATCGGACAGGACGAGCAGTACTTC. It translates to CASSQIGQDEQYF.